This paragraph reports one T cell receptor (beta chain). Its antigen target is currently unknown. No base quality values were provided; no much bigger clone lies one nucleotide off. The data were taken from a study of long-term antiretroviral therapy in people with HIV (dated by TCRdb to between 2021 and 2023). Looking at the study overall: Collection of the earliest samples took place about a decade ahead of the 2015 WHO recommendation for immediate ART, at a time when ART was typically delayed until CD4 counts fell. This retrospective serial study examined whether starting ART and sustained HIV suppression were associated with changes in the composition and diversity of the TRB repertoire in peripheral blood. A total of roughly 200 cryopreserved PBMC samples came from 30 or so adults with confirmed HIV infection and were collected serially over a mean of roughly 6 years (range 1-12). About 35% of the 30 participants with HIV were female. No cross-contamination during QIAcube processing was shown when test extractions of a monoclonal T-cell line were performed alongside 25 to 35 polyclonal samples.

Inclusion was restricted to participants for whom at least one PBMC sample before ART initiation and at least two post-ART samples were available. All participants with HIV were treated in the United States of America. Before DNA extraction, cryopreserved samples containing about 0.9-11 million PBMC were thawed and washed. At the time of the earliest PBMC sample for each participant with HIV, ages ranged from roughly 23 to 55 years. Per participant, PBMC samples came from 1-4 timepoints prior to ART initiation and 2-8 timepoints following ART initiation, for a median of 7 samples. Serial HIV viral load, CD4+ T-cell count, ART history and demographic data were obtained for every participant. Using a Qiagen kit on a QIAcube, genomic DNA was extracted from unsorted PBMC, with samples processed in batches of 12. From the germline V gene, CDR1 is WSHSY and CDR2 is SAAADI. The CDR3 starts with the cysteine, ends with the phenylalanine, and has 14 residues. The kept DNA is CDR3 alone, 42 bases in frame from the first base. Trimming takes 5 bases off V and 1 base off J; junction bases not matched to a gene: 2.

The immunoSEQ hsTCRB v3.0 assay was used at survey level resolution to sequence the TRB variable region. TRB sequencing targeted a depth of about 35,000-50,000 T-cell genomes per sample. Pooled TRB libraries were sequenced on an Illumina MiSeq with a v3 150-cycle kit. The paper's data handling went like this. Repertoire analysis was run in R within a reproducible Nextflow workflow that covered QC, data transformation and analysis. LymphoSeq2, an R package for exploring AIRR-Seq data, was used to implement custom analyses. A handful of samples that produced fewer than 5000 total TRB sequences were removed, so fewer than 200 HIV repertoires were analyzed. Among the 170 to 200 retained HIV repertoires, some 57 were collected before ART initiation and about 130 were collected after ART initiation. Repertoires were downsampled to 5000 TRB nucleotide sequences, and summary statistics were averaged over 100 downsampling iterations. TRB sequences were retained for analysis only if CDR3 regions of at least seven amino acids were present. Diversity was assessed using a clonality score derived from Shannon entropy and using the Gini coefficient. Repertoire networks linked the top 5000 CDR3 amino acid sequences whenever two sequences differed by an edit distance of one. For TRB CDR3 amino acid sequences, GLIPH2 was used to predict antigen specificity groups and MHC restriction. To flag known associations with CMV, EBV, HIV or tissue antigens, CDR3 amino acid sequences were compared against VDJdb and McPAS-TCR. Pre-ART, post-ART and control groups were compared with Wilcoxon signed-rank tests and Holm-Bonferroni correction. In its TCRdb copy, this immuneACCESS table keeps in-frame sequences only and misses some clones. Where compared with another copy, unresolved V genes explain less than half of these, and the others have no known cause. That table is the source of V, J and clone size, and D and trimming were worked out from the DNA. For this sample the table gives 20,000 to 25,000 clones, of which around four fifths were detected only once. Together, the top ten hold approximately 12% of the sample.

What the study reported, not specific to this receptor: Inferences about post-ART repertoire changes are limited because no data were available on ART adherence, viral resistance or therapy changes. The repertoire was dominated across all time points by expanded TRB clones identified before ART initiation, although this dominance was seen to fluctuate and to decrease in many PLHIV after ART. Compared with controls, HIV repertoires had narrower CDR3 length ranges, and the network structure pointed to an antigen-experienced repertoire that shifted only slightly toward naive after ART. A significant increase in TRB diversity was found to be associated with ART initiation, although TRB diversity was observed to remain significantly below that of transplant donor controls even after long-term ART. The samples span the years 2004 to 2017, and the ART regimens used at that time may not be as effective as current regimens. Because pre-ART samples had limited cell numbers, unsorted PBMC were profiled rather than sorted CD4+ and CD8+ T cells. Limited PBMC availability meant only the TCR beta chain was sequenced, without alpha chain pairing.

Sequenced here: unsorted PBMCs, sampled 1.6 years after starting antiretroviral therapy. The source is a middle-aged man with HIV. The chain uses TRBV10-2 and TRBJ2-1; the junction holds 7 bases that match TRBD2. CDR3 reads: CASSWTSSYNEQFF. The DNA reads TGCGCCAGCAGTTGGACTAGTTCCTACAATGAGCAGTTCTTC.